This T cell receptor beta chain came from a study of blood T cells in healthy people across ages. The study's findings and limits: The unknown donor CMV status may have confounded expanded clonotype changes. Higher diversity, along with more naive CD4+ cells, distinguished long-lived donors from aged donors.

The CDR3 length is 14 residues. V dropped 0 bases and J dropped 3; count of bases not matched to a gene: 1. In germline, CDR1 is LGHNA, CDR2 YSLEER. This clonotype was detected ten times or more. Its antigen is unknown. Together with a sample-barcoded 5' primer, a J-beta primer mix was included in a second PCR lasting about 7 to 11 cycles. Each of the cDNA molecules was tagged by a template-switch adaptor with 12 random nucleotides. TCRdb re-derived calls from the 5' RACE reads in MiXCR, one entry per CDR3 protein. Seen here are 1.5 million to 2 million distinct CDR3 sequences, 49% observed once, and the top ten hold around 2.1%. Per-sample PBMC isolation yielded at least 7 million cells.

This TCR derives from a woman in her 40s in good health. Sequencing was done on a sample of blood. This rearrangement joins TRBV4-3 to TRBJ2-5; 7 bases align to TRBD1. CDR3 nucleotides: TGCGCCAGCAGCCAAGAGACAGGGAAAGAGACCCAGTACTTC. The encoded protein is CASSQETGKETQYF.